One and the same sample provided the 28 T cell receptor beta chains below, sequenced in a study of blood T cells in healthy people across ages. Next came a second PCR, run for about 6 to 12 cycles, which used a sample-barcoded 5' primer along with a J-beta primer mix. TCRdb recomputed calls from the 5' RACE reads with MiXCR, one row per CDR3 protein. The sample has approximately 1.5 million distinct CDR3 sequences, around 40% seen once. Sequencing was done on a sample of blood. These receptors originate from a young woman in good health.

This sequence joins TRBV20-1 and TRBJ1-1; possibly TRBD1 for D (5 bases). The germline gives CDR1 DFQATT, CDR2 SNEGSKA (reference sequence). The CDR3 is made up of 13 amino acids. V was cut by 6 bases and J by 5 bases, with 16 bases left in between. CDR3 nucleotide sequence: TGCAGTGCAACCCCAATGTGGGGGACTGAAGCTTTCTTT. Protein: CSATPMWGTEAFF.

V is TRBV27 and J is TRBJ1-5; 12 bases match TRBD1. J was trimmed by 7 bases and V by 3 bases; bases with no gene match: 4. This CDR3 has 15 residues. Germline-derived CDR1 and CDR2 are MNHEY and SMNVEV (reference sequence). CDR3 bases: TGTGCCAGCAGTTTCGGGACAGGGGGCGAACAGCCCCAGCATTTT. Translated: CASSFGTGGEQPQHF.

This clonotype occurred a few times. This chain connects TRBV7-6 to TRBJ1-2; D is unresolved. Germline values: CDR1 SGHVS, CDR2 FNYEAQ. Trimming shortened V by 0 bases and J by 6 bases, and 5 bases separated the two germline ends. The CDR3 is made up of 12 amino acids. The CDR3 coding sequence is TGTGCCAGCAGCTTAGCTGACAATGGCTACACCTTC. Encoded protein: CASSLADNGYTF.

The chain couples TRBV28 to TRBJ1-1, with TRBD1 as a possible D gene (5 bases). The CDR3 loop spans 16 amino acids. Germline values: CDR1 MDHEN, CDR2 SYDVKM. The V end lost 5 bases, the J end lost 5 bases, and 21 bases lay between the germline ends. The CDR3 DNA follows: TGTGCCAGCAGTCCCCTAGGTAGGGGAAGGCGGACTGAAGCTTTCTTT. Protein: CASSPLGRGRRTEAFF.

Notes on this clonotype: The germline gene is not matched at one end of the junction; a read error may be the cause. This sequence joins TRBV4-2 and TRBJ2-7; TRBD2 might be the D (5 bases). In germline, CDR1 is LGHNA, CDR2 YNFKEQ. The CDR3 runs 13 residues. This chain's CDR3 is CAGSQGRAYEQYF. The CDR3 bases are TGTGCCGGCAGCCAAGGGCGGGCGTACGAGCAGTACTTC.

The CDR3 DNA reads as TGTGCCAGCAGCGGAATCGGCCATACGCAGTATTTT. Translated, it gives CASSGIGHTQYF. The rearrangement joins TRBV9 to TRBJ2-3, with unresolved D. The CDR3 totals 12 residues. Germline assignment: CDR1 SGDLS and CDR2 YYNGEE. V lost 3 bases, J lost 7 bases, and 9 bases lay in between.

This clonotype was found a few times. The chain links TRBV4-1 to TRBJ2-1, with D perhaps TRBD2 (6 bases). Germline assignment: CDR1 MGHRA and CDR2 YSYEKL. CDR3 length: 15 amino acids. Trimming cost V 4 bases and J 3 bases, with 13 bases left between them. The chain's CDR3 is CASSPLGGIYNEQFF. The CDR3 coding sequence is TGCGCCAGCAGCCCCCTCGGCGGGATCTACAATGAGCAGTTCTTC.

The CDR3 is CASSLRLADEQYF. CDR3 in DNA: TGTGCCAGCAGTTTAAGACTAGCGGACGAGCAGTACTTC. This chain joins TRBV28 and TRBJ2-7, with 9 nucleotides matching TRBD2. J lost 5 bases, V lost 2 bases, and 1 base had no gene match. CDR1 is MDHEN and CDR2 is SYDVKM in the germline V gene. The CDR3 spans 13 residues.

The genes are TRBV25-1 and TRBJ2-5, with unresolved D. V was shortened by 0 bases and J by 3 bases, with 5 bases between the two germline ends. The germline V gene encodes CDR1 MGHDK and CDR2 SYGVNS. There are 13 residues in the CDR3. The chain's CDR3 is CASSEYAEETQYF. The CDR3 nucleotides read TGTGCCAGCAGTGAATACGCGGAAGAGACCCAGTACTTC.

The V and J genes are TRBV7-3 and TRBJ2-1; a weak D match, TRBD2 (6 bases). Germline V lookup: CDR1 SGHTA, CDR2 FQGTGA. The V gene lost 0 bases and the J gene lost 7 bases, with 16 bases spanning the gap. The CDR3 contains 16 residues. The CDR3 coding sequence is TGTGCCAGCAGCTTAACGTTAACGGGAGTAGGAAATGAGCAGTTCTTC. Its protein product is CASSLTLTGVGNEQFF. The full variable domain, rest sourced from reference TRBV7-3 and TRBJ2-1, is GAGVSQTPSNKVTEKGKYVELRCDPISGHTALYWYRQSLGQGPEFLIYFQGTGAADDSGLPNDRFFAVRPEGSVSTLKIQRTERGDSAVYLCASSLTLTGVGNEQFFGPGTRLTVL.

CDR3 amino acids: CASSLGQGGNTIYF. DNA of the CDR3: TGTGCCAGCAGCTTGGGACAGGGAGGAAACACCATATATTTT. J is TRBJ1-3 and V is TRBV7-9; 9 bases match TRBD1. The CDR3 is 14 residues long. Germline trimming cut 3 bases from V and 4 bases from J; bases unmatched to any gene: 1. Germline CDR1 reads SEHNR; CDR2 reads FQNEAQ (reference sequence).

This chain joins TRBV4-3 and TRBJ2-7, with 9 bases aligning to TRBD2. Germline CDR1 LGHNA, CDR2 YSLEER. The CDR3 covers 15 residues. With V trimmed by 1 base and J by 3 bases, 4 bases remained unmatched. CDR3 nucleotides: TGCGCCAGCAGCCAAGCGCCTAGCGGGATCTACGAGCAGTACTTC. Its translation: CASSQAPSGIYEQYF.

The chain combines TRBV12-3 or TRBV12-4 with TRBJ1-2, with 7 bases lining up with TRBD1. This CDR3 has 14 residues. J gave up 1 base and V 5 bases, and 4 bases lay outside the gene matches. CDR3 nucleotides: TGTGCCAGCAGTAGACAGGGTATTAACTATGGCTACACCTTC. Its protein product is CASSRQGINYGYTF.

The rearrangement joins TRBV20-1 to TRBJ2-4, with 7 bases matching TRBD2. V was clipped by 3 bases and J by 2 bases; unmatched bases: 7. The CDR3 totals 15 residues. The germline gives CDR1 DFQATT, CDR2 SNEGSKA (reference sequence). The CDR3 sequence is CSASDGGMTKNIQYF. The CDR3 nucleotides read TGCAGTGCTAGCGACGGGGGGATGACCAAAAACATTCAGTACTTC.

This clonotype was detected a few times. The chain links TRBV6-6 to TRBJ2-3; 10 bases match TRBD2. Unmatched junction bases numbered 6, after V lost 4 bases and J lost 2 bases. The CDR3 extends over 16 amino acids. Germline CDR1 reads MNHNY; CDR2 reads SVGAGI (reference sequence). The DNA of the CDR3 is TGTGCCAGCAGTTTTCGAGCGGGAGGGTACACAGATACGCAGTATTTT. Residues: CASSFRAGGYTDTQYF.

The rearrangement joins TRBV28 to TRBJ2-5; 14 bases agree with TRBD2. The ends lost 5 bases at V and 11 bases at J; junction bases unmatched: 10. This CDR3 contains 15 residues. The germline gives CDR1 MDHEN, CDR2 SYDVKM. DNA of the CDR3: TGTGCCAGCAGTATGGGGACTAGCGGGAGCAATGAGCAGTACTTC. Amino acids: CASSMGTSGSNEQYF. Variable domain in full (rest from reference TRBV28 and TRBJ2-5): DVKVTQSSRYLVKRTGEKVFLECVQDMDHENMFWYRQDPGLGLRLIYFSYDVKMKEKGDIPEGYSVSREKKERFSLILESASTNQTSMYLCASSMGTSGSNEQYFGPGTRLLVL.

As for this clonotype: An end of the junction differs from the germline gene, which may be a read error. The rearrangement uses TRBV6-2 or TRBV6-3 and TRBJ1-6; a possible D gene is TRBD1 (5 bases). The CDR3 has 15 residues. CDR1 and CDR2 (germline): MNHEY, SVGEGT. In nucleotides, the CDR3 is TGTGCCGGCAGGGACCCGGGACGGAATAATTCACCCCTCCACTTT. It translates to CAGRDPGRNNSPLHF.

This clonotype has a count of ten or more. The chain links TRBV12-3 or TRBV12-4 to TRBJ1-2; D gene uncertain. Trimming took off 3 bases at V and 9 bases at J, with 17 bases between the two ends. This CDR3 spans 14 amino acids. The CDR3 DNA follows: TGTGCCAGCAGTTTTGACCCCAGCAGGTTCAGCTACACCTTC. It encodes CASSFDPSRFSYTF.

The chain links TRBV9 to TRBJ2-3; a possible D gene is TRBD1 (6 bases). CDR1 SGDLS and CDR2 YYNGEE come from the germline V gene. Trimming removed 4 bases at V and 5 bases at J, with 17 bases between. The CDR3 has 15 residues. Here the CDR3 DNA reads TGTGCCAGCAGCCTTCGTTCAGGGGCTGGAGATACGCAGTATTTT. Its protein is CASSLRSGAGDTQYF.

This clonotype was detected ten times or more. The rearrangement joins TRBV29-1 to TRBJ1-2; D gene ambiguous. Per the germline V gene, CDR1 is SQVTM and CDR2 is ANQGSEA. The length of the CDR3 is 13 residues. V lost 7 bases, J lost 4 bases, and 16 bases lay in between. This CDR3 is CSARGGVSYGYTF. As DNA, the CDR3 is TGCAGCGCCCGAGGCGGCGTTTCCTATGGCTACACCTTC. The full variable domain, its missing parts supplied by reference TRBV29-1 and TRBJ1-2, is SAVISQKPSRDICQRGTSLTIQCQVDSQVTMMFWYRQQPGQSLTLIATANQGSEATYESGFVIDKFPISRPNLTFSTLTVSNMSPEDSSIYLCSARGGVSYGYTFGSGTRLTVV.

This chain joins TRBV6-7 and TRBJ2-7; D unclear. TRBV6-7 is an ORF; its function is uncertain. The CDR3 runs to 13 residues. Trimming shortened V by 3 bases and J by 3 bases, and 9 bases separated the two germline ends. The CDR3 region is CASSYWQVYEQYF. Written as DNA, the CDR3 is TGTGCCAGCAGTTATTGGCAGGTCTACGAGCAGTACTTC.

The rearrangement links TRBV29-1 to TRBJ1-5, with D uncertain. CDR1 and CDR2 (germline): SQVTM, ANQGSEA. This CDR3 has 15 amino acids. Trimming left V 2 bases short and J 3 bases short, with 14 bases between. CDR3 loop: CSVERVGYHNQPQHF. The CDR3 DNA sequence: TGCAGCGTTGAACGGGTAGGCTATCACAATCAGCCCCAGCATTTT.

This clonotype was seen only a few times. The CDR3 DNA is TGTGCCAGCAGTTCATCAGGCCTCTATAATTCACCCCTCCACTTT. It translates to CASSSSGLYNSPLHF. The gene calls are TRBV12-3 or TRBV12-4 and TRBJ1-6; D remains ambiguous. V was trimmed by 4 bases and J by 3 bases, leaving 10 bases between them. CDR3 size: 15 residues.

The gene calls are TRBV7-2 and TRBJ1-2; TRBD1 might be the D (6 bases). Germline V gene lookup returns CDR1 SGHTA and CDR2 FQGNSA. Trimming took 5 bases from V and 5 from J, leaving 15 bases between them. CDR3 length: 14 residues. Here the CDR3 reads CASSGRRTDYGYTF. The CDR3 DNA follows: TGTGCCAGCAGCGGGAGGAGGACAGATTATGGCTACACCTTC. Full variable domain (missing parts from reference TRBV7-2 and TRBJ1-2): GAGVSQSPSNKVTEKGKDVELRCDPISGHTALYWYRQSLGQGLEFLIYFQGNSAPDKSGLPSDRFSAERTGGSVSTLTIQRTQQEDSAVYLCASSGRRTDYGYTFGSGTRLTVV.

This chain links TRBV6-1 with TRBJ2-5, with D maybe TRBD2 (5 bases). The CDR3 covers 14 residues. CDR1 is MNHNS and CDR2 is SASEGT in the germline V gene. Deletions cut 8 bases from V and 0 bases from J, with 13 bases between. CDR3 in amino acids: CASLTGWYQETQYF. CDR3 in DNA: TGTGCCAGCCTAACGGGGTGGTACCAAGAGACCCAGTACTTC.

The chain couples TRBV4-3 to TRBJ2-2, with D maybe TRBD2 (5 bases). CDR3 length equals 13 residues. Trimming cost V 0 bases and J 6 bases, with 5 bases left between them. The germline V gene has CDR1 LGHNA and CDR2 YSLEER. CDR3 in DNA: TGCGCCAGCAGCCAAGAGGAGGCCGGGGAGCTGTTTTTT. Translation: CASSQEEAGELFF.

This clonotype was recorded a few times. The chain uses TRBV5-1 and TRBJ1-2, with a tentative D call TRBD1 (6 bases). CDR1 is SGHRS and CDR2 is YFSETQ in the germline V gene. The CDR3 contains 15 residues. V lost 4 bases and J lost 4, with 17 bases in between. The CDR3 reads CASSTSGELAYGYTF. The CDR3 nucleotides are TGCGCCAGCAGCACCTCAGGGGAGTTGGCCTATGGCTACACCTTC.

The genes are TRBV10-3 and TRBJ2-1; 9 positions match TRBD2. V shed 5 bases, J shed 7 bases, and the junction held 15 bases outside the gene matches. The CDR3 spans 17 residues. CDR1 is ENHRY and CDR2 is SYGVKD in the germline V gene. This CDR3 is CAISSPSGLAGGNEQFF. CDR3 DNA: TGTGCCATCAGTTCCCCGTCGGGACTAGCAGGAGGGAATGAGCAGTTCTTC.